A single T cell receptor (beta chain) is shown here with its context. Its specificity is not known. The germline gives CDR1 SGHRS, CDR2 YFSETQ. The CDR3 length is 14 residues. Trimming removed 4 bases at V and 4 bases at J, with 14 bases between. This sample is drawn from a study of OX40 agonist ivuxolimab in advanced cancers. Study context: Each patient was given ivuxolimab into a vein every 2 weeks, at 0.01 to 10 mg/kg. Partial responses were achieved by three patients: one hepatocellular carcinoma, two cutaneous melanoma.

Study-wide results and caveats: Averaging showed that CD8+ T cells had more expanded clones than CD4+ did.

It was autoimmune disease history or systemic immunosuppression that excluded patients. TCRdb's table, derived via immunoSEQ multiplex PCR, lists solely in-frame clones and lacks some. This sample has about 40,000 clones, with approximately 78% found just once. The sample consisted of CD4+ or CD8+ T cells sorted from blood, taken in a trial of the OX40 agonist ivuxolimab. V and J are TRBV5-1 and TRBJ1-1, with D possibly TRBD1 on 5 matching bases. This clonotype originated in an adult with an advanced solid tumor such as melanoma, head and neck, liver or kidney cancer. This CDR3 reads CASSPAGRGTEAFF. CDR3 bases: TGCGCCAGCAGCCCGGCAGGGAGGGGCACTGAAGCTTTCTTT.